This T cell receptor (beta chain) was captured by sequencing in a study of T cell responses to AZD1222 COVID-19 vaccine (dated by TCRdb to the early 2020s). About the full investigation: A total of just over 230 trial participants underwent TCR sequencing, of whom about 200 had received two doses of AZD1222 and about 25 had received two doses of the MenACWY control vaccine. Trial participants were enrolled by age into subgroups of 18-55, 56-69 and 70-plus years, and about 150, 27 and 61 TCR-sequenced participants, respectively, were included in these subgroups.

The CDR3 regions of human TCRbeta chains were analyzed by immunosequencing. The authors' pipeline ran thus. TCRs in the repertoires were compared against a reference library of SARS-CoV-2-specific TCRs that had been generated with the MIRA antigen-specificity platform. Breadth was defined as the fraction of unique TCRs that were SARS-CoV-2-associated. Depth was defined as the fraction of total T cells that were SARS-CoV-2-associated. Using the MIRA data, each spike-specific TCR was mapped to the spike region that the TCR reacts to and placed in a CD4 or CD8 class. Log10-transformed breadth and depth values were compared by one-way ANOVA with Sidak's multiple comparisons tests. The table comes from immuneACCESS by way of TCRdb, which keeps in-frame sequences with V and J called. Part of the clones is missing from these tables; in studies checked, under half for an unresolved V gene and the rest for unknown reasons. That table furnishes V, J and clone size, whereas the DNA furnished D and trimming. Within this sample are 100,000 to 150,000 clones, with around 90% of them counted one time only. The ten most abundant clones make up more than 3.5% of the sample.

The sample's time point, from its label and the paper: about 28 days (+/-7) after the second vaccine dose. The sample's treatment or condition, from its label and the paper: meningococcal conjugate vaccine given as trial control. The vaccinee samples were drawn from two UK trials, COV001 and COV002, one of which was a single-blind randomized controlled phase 2/3 trial testing AZD1222 (ChAdOx1 nCoV-19) in healthy adults. Trial participant PBMC samples were collected at day 0 and day 28 after the second dose for TCRbeta chain sequencing. The paper as a whole reports these results and caveats: Spike-specific TCR breadth and depth rose significantly after two AZD1222 doses compared with day 0 and with MenACWY recipients. Nearly half of unique spike-specific TCRs reportedly recognized epitopes outside regions mutated in the B.1.351 and B.1.1.7 variants. Vaccine-associated CD4 TCRs spanned the whole spike protein, with dominant responses in regions 160-218 and 743-854. In the small 56-69-year group, the increase in depth fell short of significance, most likely because of low power. Conclusions about previously exposed vaccinees are limited because only six or seven AZD1222 recipients were SARS-CoV-2 seropositive at baseline. Because no samples from the day 14 peak response were available, repertoires could be characterized only after the peak T cell response. Participants were mostly white British and included more females than males, and it was suggested by the authors that clonal diversity may have been underestimated.

With regard to this clone: Its antigen is unknown. No much larger clone exists at a distance of one base, and base qualities are not known.

The specimen was peripheral blood, collected 28 days after the second dose of the MenACWY control vaccine. The clonotype originates from an adult who received the MenACWY meningococcal vaccine as a control.

The CDR3 protein is CASTAVETQYF. Here is the DNA: TGTGCCAGCACCGCCGTGGAGACCCAGTACTTC. The V gene is TRBV6-5 and the J gene is TRBJ2-5; no D segment can be confidently identified. Sequences MNHEY (CDR1) and SVGAGI (CDR2) are obtained from the germline V gene. Including the terminal cysteine and phenylalanine, the CDR3 comprises 11 residues. CDR3 DNA only is kept here, 33 bases in frame from base 1. The junction carries 8 bases between V and J, which are trimmed by 7 bases and 5 bases respectively.